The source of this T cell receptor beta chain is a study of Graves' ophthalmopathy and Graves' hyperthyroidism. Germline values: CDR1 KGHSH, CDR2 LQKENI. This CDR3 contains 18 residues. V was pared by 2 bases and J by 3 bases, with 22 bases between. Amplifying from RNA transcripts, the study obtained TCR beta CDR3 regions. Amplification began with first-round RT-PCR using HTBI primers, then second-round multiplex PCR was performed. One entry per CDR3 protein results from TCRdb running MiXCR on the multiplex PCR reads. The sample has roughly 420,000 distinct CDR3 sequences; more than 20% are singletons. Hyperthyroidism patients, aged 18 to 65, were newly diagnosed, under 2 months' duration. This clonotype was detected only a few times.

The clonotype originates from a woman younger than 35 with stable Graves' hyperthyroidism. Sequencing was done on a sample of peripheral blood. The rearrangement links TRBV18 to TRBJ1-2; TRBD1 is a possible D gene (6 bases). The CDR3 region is CASSPSGQPIFRDYGYTF. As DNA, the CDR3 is TGTGCCAGCTCACCATCTGGACAGCCGATTTTCCGTGACTATGGCTACACCTTC.